This T cell receptor (beta chain) was sequenced for a study of cytomegalovirus exposure and HLA in healthy donors listed by TCRdb under 2017. For the study in its entirety: An earlier analysis of roughly 500 of the donors reported over 250 Gb of sequence data and around 100 million unique TCR beta sequences obtained from 150 million to 200 million T cells. Besides the first cohort of roughly 660 subjects, a separate validation cohort made up of about 120 different subjects was used. To decide whether each TCR beta V gene segment behaved as functional or pseudogenic, an earlier analysis of approximately 590 of the donors relied on high-throughput TCR beta sequencing. Donor age, sex, ethnicity and CMV serostatus were collected together with the repertoire data. In the later analysis, no new phenotypic data were used to find candidate immune exposures; instead, reliance was placed on TCR beta sequences and their occurrence across donors. The number of donors typed differed by locus, with about 620-630 for A, B, C, DRB1 and DQB1, over 500 for DQA1, 600 to 610 for DPA1, and approximately 470 for DPB1. A later genetic analysis took genome-wide SNP genotypes for about 60% of the roughly 670 donors and used that subset as a discovery cohort. Every discovery cohort repertoire had been produced on one sequencing platform. Of the approximately 400 genotyped donors, 65% to 90% fell in the genetic ancestry cluster associated with self-reported Caucasian donors. Across 300 to 500 genotyped donors of the cohort, an average of about 220,000 unique TCR beta nucleotide sequences per donor were sequenced, and roughly a sixth of those sequences were non-productive. HLA typing covered class I and class II loci at four-digit resolution. Roughly five DR-DQ haplotypes were handled as single units for association and clustering, since linkage in the cohort was strong. To predict cytomegalovirus infection status, the study combined high-throughput TCR immunosequencing, statistical association of individual TCRs with disease status, and machine learning. The study aimed to test whether cataloging public T cell receptors could reveal signatures of past pathogen exposure. To study patterns of TCR occurrence, a later analysis re-analyzed previously published TCR beta repertoires from 666 donors and added high-resolution HLA genotyping. An early release covering 550 to 650 HLA-typed donors comprised about 300 gigabases of sequencing data and around 80 million unique TCR sequences. The study profiled the T cell repertoires of 500 to 800 subjects by immunosequencing and related them to cytomegalovirus serostatus. Points the paper makes about the study in general: Because counts were too low, more than 15 rarely observed V segments, including chromosome 9 orphons, were left out of the earlier analysis of a few hundred of the donors. In a later analysis, TCR association rates were found to vary across HLA loci, with the most associated TCRs seen for DRB1 alleles and the fewest for HLA-C alleles. The authors suggested that the approach could potentially be extended to other disease states and immunological phenotypes. The sequencing pipeline was judged likely to have produced a cluster of highly shared sequence variants as a technical artifact. The 87-base-pair reads could not distinguish some IMGT-functional V segments, including TRBV6-2 and TRBV6-3, so those segments were excluded. In a later analysis, HLA-associated TCR beta chains were found to be more clonally expanded and to have lower generation probabilities than equally common non-associated chains. The presence/absence analyses assumed that sequencing depth was roughly uniform across donors, and that assumption may not be true. The only immune exposure information available for the cohort was CMV serostatus. Because some donors lacked HLA typing at each locus, the association tests relied only on the typed subset. The classifier was reported to diagnose cytomegalovirus status with high specificity and sensitivity in both the original and validation cohorts. In a later analysis, several top co-occurrence clusters were reported to appear linked to parvovirus B19, influenza, CMV and Epstein-Barr virus. A further reported finding was that TCR beta sequences accurately predicted the HLA-A and HLA-B alleles for most subjects in the first cohort. A few of the identified cytomegalovirus-associated TCR beta chains were confirmed in vitro to be specific for cytomegalovirus antigens. V-gene and J-gene trimming of TCR beta chains was associated with a missense DCLRE1C variant in a later genetic analysis, and the association was replicated in an independent cohort. Assigning TCR associations to individual alleles was difficult when HLA alleles, especially DR and DQ, strongly co-occurred. A later analysis associated about 17,000 TCR beta sequences with specific HLA alleles at a false discovery rate of 0.05. Only TCR beta chains were sequenced in this cohort, and the absence of alpha or paired-chain data limited detectable features. In an earlier analysis of over 550 of the donors, most TCR beta V segments were observed in productive rearrangements about 90% or about 30% of the time, broadly matching IMGT annotations. While some public TCRs were present in many individuals, most TCR sequences turned up only very rarely across donors. Correlated functional status among segregating V segments might reflect linkage disequilibrium, but an unknown experimental factor could not be ruled out. A later genetic analysis reported fewer N-insertions in productive TCRs among donors in an Asian-associated ancestry cluster than the roughly 670-donor mean. In the study, some 180 TCR beta chains were listed as associated with cytomegalovirus. In a later analysis, most CMV-associated TCR beta chains were found to appear HLA-restricted, with HLA associations seemingly driven largely by CMV exposure.

CDR1 is given as LNHDA and CDR2 as SQIVND, both from the germline V gene (reference sequence). V is trimmed back by 1 base and J by 0 bases, and the junction contains 2 bases that no gene match accounts for. From its cysteine to its phenylalanine, the CDR3 spans 16 amino acids. Left in the record is the CDR3 DNA by itself, 48 bases read in frame from the first base. Notes on this clone: Its antigen target is currently unknown. No base quality values were provided; no much bigger clone lies one nucleotide off.

Library generation was performed with the immunoSEQ multiplex PCR assay. The multiplex PCR relied on a mix of 60 forward primers for TCR Vbeta segments and 13 reverse primers for TCR Jbeta segments. Amplification of the CDR3 region of rearranged TCR beta genes was performed with a multiplex PCR assay on genomic DNA. The Illumina HiSeq System was used to sequence the amplified TCR beta libraries as 87-base-pair reads. As for the authors' bioinformatics: Across the roughly 700 repertoires, a later analysis counted 78 million or so unique TCR beta chains, 9 million to 14 million of which were shared by at least two donors. To remove PCR and sequencing errors, raw reads were error-corrected and collapsed into unique sequences using a nearest-neighbor algorithm that merged closely related sequences. Alignment of CDR3 sequences to IMGT reference sequences was used to assign V, D and J gene segments. Each retained sequence needed at least a six-nucleotide match to both a V gene segment and a J gene segment. Rearrangements were called productive when the CDR3 lacked stop codons and stayed in frame with V and J; all others were non-productive. Following IMGT convention, CDR3 was defined as the stretch from the second conserved V-encoded cysteine up to the conserved J-encoded phenylalanine. The earlier analysis of roughly 590 of the donors excluded sequences that lacked an unambiguous match to a single V gene segment. An earlier analysis of a few hundred of the donors classified V segments as functional when productive rearrangements were above 56.7% and as segregating when the standard deviation between donors was above 5%. To diagnose cytomegalovirus status from the catalog of TCR beta chain sequences, a statistical classification framework was built. In a later analysis, V and J genes were assigned by comparing TCR nucleotide sequences against IMGT/GENE-DB human TR gene sequences. The TCRdist pipeline was used in a later analysis to assign CDR3 sequences and most-parsimonious VDJ recombination scenarios. A later analysis defined each TCR beta chain by its CDR3 amino acid sequence plus V-gene family, and excluded reads lacking a unique V-gene family. In a later analysis, around 600 highly shared, low-generation-probability nucleotide sequences were removed to address suspected cross-contamination and a sequencing artifact. A later analysis calculated a clonal expansion index for each public chain from normalized within-repertoire ranks of inferred template counts. In a later analysis, generation probabilities were computed using a VDJ recombination model fitted to out-of-frame rearrangements, and the results were checked against IGoR. In a later analysis, TCR-TCR, TCR-HLA and TCR-CMV co-occurrence was scored with hypergeometric tests, and a repertoire-size bias correction was applied to TCR pairs. False discovery rates were estimated in a later analysis by permuting HLA or CMV assignments 20 times. A later analysis grouped co-occurring TCRs with DBSCAN, adding TCRdist sequence similarity when clustering within HLA-allele-positive subsets. Co-occurrence clustering excluded repertoires with fewer than 30,000 or more than 120,000 public chains, plus five with anomalous nucleotide sharing. This is the immuneACCESS table as TCRdb keeps it, with only in-frame sequences that have V and J called. A part of the clones is gone; compared with another copy, unresolved V genes explain less than half, and the rest is unexplained. The DNA was the basis for D and trimming; V, J and clone size are from that table. In this sample the table shows about 130,000 clones, approximately 84% of which occur a single time. The biggest ten clones account for approximately 2.6% of the sample.

The cohort consisted of 600 or so healthy bone marrow donors. At the time of sampling, every cohort member was nominally healthy, though immune exposures that went unrecorded were likely present. The donor was CMV seronegative and was included in the group of 352 seronegative cohort members. Every donor gave a peripheral blood sample, and the peripheral blood mononuclear cells from that sample were used for TCR beta sequencing. Genomic DNA was extracted from the blood cell samples with the Qiagen DNeasy Blood Extraction Kit. This clonotype was obtained from a boy between 2 and 15 years old in good health and CMV-seronegative. Recombination connected TRBV19 to TRBJ1-5; 8 central nucleotides agree with TRBD1. Sequencing was done on a sample of PBMCs. The CDR3 corresponds to CASSIGTGGSNQPQHF. The nucleotides are TGTGCCAGTAGTATAGGCACAGGGGGTAGCAATCAGCCCCAGCATTTT.